The sequence of this TCR beta chain was determined in a study of graft-versus-host responses after intestinal transplantation. Study-wide findings and caveats: Early post-transplant falls in HvG clones accompanied the peak levels of circulating GvH clones.

This clone showed up just once. The CDR3 consists of 15 residues. With 6 bases clipped from V and 1 base from J, the junction kept 6 bases outside the gene matches. Germline assignment: CDR1 SGDLS and CDR2 YYNGEE. Plated together were some 200,000 CFSE-labeled responder cells and some 200,000 irradiated, violet-dye-labeled stimulator cells. Only in-frame clones appear in the TCRdb table, and some are missing; sequencing was by immunoSEQ multiplex PCR. The table has about 3,900 clones, around 38% seen once. This clonotype originated in a human patient who was an organ donor for intestinal transplantation. The source was alloreactive CD8+ T cells from a mixed lymphocyte reaction culture, collected before transplantation. Regarding subset: CFSE-low proliferating T cells sorted from roughly 6-day pre-transplant mixed lymphocyte reaction (GvH or HvG direction). V is TRBV9 and J is TRBJ2-2, with 7 bases lining up with TRBD2. CDR3 coding DNA: TGTGCCAGCAACCCCGGGACTATGAACACCGGGGAGCTGTTTTTT. Translating it yields CASNPGTMNTGELFF. The full variable domain, its missing parts supplied by reference TRBV9 and TRBJ2-2, is DSGVTQTPKHLITATGQRVTLRCSPRSGDLSVYWYQQSLDQGLQFLIQYYNGEERAKGNILERFSAQQFPDLHSELNLSSLELGDSALYFCASNPGTMNTGELFFGEGSRLTVL.